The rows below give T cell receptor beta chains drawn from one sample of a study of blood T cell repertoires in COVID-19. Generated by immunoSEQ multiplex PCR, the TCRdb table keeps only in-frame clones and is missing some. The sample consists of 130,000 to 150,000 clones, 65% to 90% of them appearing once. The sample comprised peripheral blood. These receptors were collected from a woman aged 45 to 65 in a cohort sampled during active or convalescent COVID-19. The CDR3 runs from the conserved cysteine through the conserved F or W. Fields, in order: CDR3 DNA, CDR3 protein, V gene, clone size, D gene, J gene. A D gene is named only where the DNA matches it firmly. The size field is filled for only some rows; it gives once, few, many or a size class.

TGTGCCAGCACTGGGGAAGACAGGGGTAACTATGGCTACACCTTC | CASTGEDRGNYGYTF | TRBV6-5 | many | TRBD1 | TRBJ1-2
TGTGCCAGCAGCAGGGGGGGGAACACTGAAGCTTTCTTT | CASSRGGNTEAFF | TRBV11-2 | NA | NA | TRBJ1-1
TGTGCCAGCAGTCCTACGGGCAATCAGCCCCAGCATTTT | CASSPTGNQPQHF | TRBV12-3/TRBV12-4 | NA | NA | TRBJ1-5
TGTGCCAGCAGCCAAGTCAGGGGATTCAATTCACCCCTCCACTTT | CASSQVRGFNSPLHF | TRBV14 | NA | NA | TRBJ1-6
TGTGCCAGCAGCCAAGACGCAGCAACTAATGAAAAACTGTTTTTT | CASSQDAATNEKLFF | TRBV3-1/TRBV3-2 | NA | NA | TRBJ1-4
TGCGCCAGCAGGGGATTGGGACAGGCGGACGAGACCCAGTACTTC | CASRGLGQADETQYF | TRBV5-1 | NA | TRBD1 | TRBJ2-5
TGCGCCAGCAGCACGAACAGGGGTAGCCATTCACCCCTCCACTTT | CASSTNRGSHSPLHF | TRBV5-1 | NA | TRBD1 | TRBJ1-6
TGCGCCAGCAGCCGGGAGGGACAGGGAGCCGAGCAGTACTTC | CASSREGQGAEQYF | TRBV5-1 | few | NA | TRBJ2-7
TGCAGCGTTGAAACGGGGGGCTTTGGCTATGGCTACACCTTC | CSVETGGFGYGYTF | TRBV29-1 | NA | NA | TRBJ1-2
TGTGCCAGCAGTTTTTTGACAGGGGCCTACAATGAGCAGTTCTTC | CASSFLTGAYNEQFF | TRBV28 | NA | TRBD1 | TRBJ2-1